This T cell receptor (beta chain) came from a study of T cells in Graves' hyperthyroidism and ophthalmopathy. Amplified TCR beta CDR3 regions came from RNA transcripts. First-round RT-PCR of the TCR CDR3 relied on the HTBI primer set. Via MiXCR, TCRdb re-called the multiplex PCR reads, giving one row per CDR3 protein. The sample has under 450,000 distinct CDR3 sequences, more than 15% seen once. There are many counts of this clonotype. Between the trimmed V and J ends, which lost 7 bases and 7 bases, there was a span of 19 bases. This CDR3 has 13 amino acids. CDR1 is DFQATT, CDR2 SNEGSKA, per germline (reference sequence).

The chain links TRBV20-1 to TRBJ1-2; D gene unclear. This receptor was obtained from a woman younger than 30 with Graves' hyperthyroidism. The sequencing sample was made of blood. CDR3 in amino acids: CSVFSVTGFGYTF. In DNA, the CDR3 is TGCAGTGTTTTTTCCGTTACCGGTTTTGGCTACACCTTC.